Reported below is one T cell receptor (beta chain). Its antigen remains unknown. The entry originates in a study of cytotoxic CD8 clonotypes in ibrutinib-treated CLL. Overall study context: After a median of 68 months, 14 patients stayed remitted and 12 progressed; responses had been partial in around 25 and complete in 2. Study results and limitations: Public clonotypes, an uncommon group, contracted or remained stable on treatment. Clonality went up at the time of ibrutinib response, stayed stable in sustained remission, and later dropped back toward its baseline level at progression.

TCR beta library input comprised roughly 2.2 micrograms of genomic DNA from cryopreserved PBMCs. The V segment lost 5 bases and the J segment 3 bases; nucleotides outside the gene matches: 5. The CDR3 totals 14 residues. Germline V CDR1 and CDR2: MDHEN, SYDVKM. Profiled with immunoSEQ multiplex PCR; TCRdb holds only in-frame clones, not every one. The sample includes roughly 160,000 clones, under 85% of them seen just once. Source: PBMCs, taken after 24 months of ibrutinib treatment. This receptor was taken from a human donor with chronic lymphocytic leukemia. The chain joins TRBV28 to TRBJ2-7; 9 nucleotides line up with TRBD1. The DNA of the CDR3 is TGTGCCAGCAGTACCCCGGGACAGGGCTACGAGCAGTACTTC. Protein sequence: CASSTPGQGYEQYF.